This T cell receptor (beta chain) was recovered during a study of T cells after posttransplantation cyclophosphamide. General study points: Recipient CMV seropositivity and CMV reactivation strongly tracked TRB clonality. Donor-recipient repertoire similarity was low at 1-2 months, rising over year one. Blood and skin or GI T cell repertoires showed limited TRB overlap.

The CDR3 runs to 13 residues. CDR1 is MDHEN and CDR2 is SYDVKM in the germline V gene. Trimming removed 1 base at V and 5 bases at J, with 8 bases between. Repertoires were generated with immunoSEQ multiplex PCR, while TCRdb's copy carries only in-frame clones and drops some. This sample comprises about 12,000 clones, none seen once only. Many counts were recorded for this clone. The antigen remains undetermined. The specimen sequenced was PBMCs. This chain uses TRBV28 with TRBJ1-1; D remains ambiguous. This TCR was sampled from a woman in her forties in good health, CMV-negative, and a related stem cell transplant donor. CDR3 loop: CASSLFRGTEAFF. In DNA, the CDR3 is TGTGCCAGCAGTTTATTCCGGGGAACTGAAGCTTTCTTT.